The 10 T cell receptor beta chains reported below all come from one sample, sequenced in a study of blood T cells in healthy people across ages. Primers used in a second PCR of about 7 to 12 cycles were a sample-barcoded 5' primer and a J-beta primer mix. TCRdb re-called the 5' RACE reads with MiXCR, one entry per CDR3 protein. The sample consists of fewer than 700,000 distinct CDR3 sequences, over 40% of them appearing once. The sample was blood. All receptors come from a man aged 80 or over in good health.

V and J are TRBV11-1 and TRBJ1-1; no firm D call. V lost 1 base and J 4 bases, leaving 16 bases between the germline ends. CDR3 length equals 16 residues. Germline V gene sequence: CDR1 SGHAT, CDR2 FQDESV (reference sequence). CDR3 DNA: TGTGCCAGCAGCTTAGGGCCCCAAACGGTCCCCACTGAAGCTTTCTTT. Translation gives CASSLGPQTVPTEAFF. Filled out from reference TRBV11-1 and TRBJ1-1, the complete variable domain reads EAEVAQSPRYKITEKSQAVAFWCDPISGHATLYWYRQILGQGPELLVQFQDESVVDDSQLPKDRFSAERLKGVDSTLKIQPAELGDSAMYLCASSLGPQTVPTEAFFGQGTRLTVV.

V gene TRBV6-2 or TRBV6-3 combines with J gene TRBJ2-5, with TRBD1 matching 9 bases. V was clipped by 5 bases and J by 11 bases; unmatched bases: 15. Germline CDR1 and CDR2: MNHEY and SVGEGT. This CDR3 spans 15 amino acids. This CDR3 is CASSTPGQGREEQYF. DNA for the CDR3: TGTGCCAGCAGTACGCCGGGACAGGGAAGGGAAGAGCAGTACTTC.

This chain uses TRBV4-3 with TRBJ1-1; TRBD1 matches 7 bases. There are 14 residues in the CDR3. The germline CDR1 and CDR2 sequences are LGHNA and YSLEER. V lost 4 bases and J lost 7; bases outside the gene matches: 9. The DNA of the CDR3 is TGCGCCAGCAGCCTCATACAGGGGCGTAGTGAAGCTTTCTTT. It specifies CASSLIQGRSEAFF.

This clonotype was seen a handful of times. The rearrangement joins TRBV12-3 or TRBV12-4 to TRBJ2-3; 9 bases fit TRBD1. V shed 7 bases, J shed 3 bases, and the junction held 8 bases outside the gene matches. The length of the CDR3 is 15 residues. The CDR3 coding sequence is TGTGCCAGCAACCAGGGGACAGGGCTTACAGATACGCAGTATTTT. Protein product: CASNQGTGLTDTQYF.

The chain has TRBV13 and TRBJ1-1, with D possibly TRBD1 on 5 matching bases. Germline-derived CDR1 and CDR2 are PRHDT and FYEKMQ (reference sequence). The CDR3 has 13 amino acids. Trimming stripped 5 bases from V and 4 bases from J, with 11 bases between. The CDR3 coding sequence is TGTGCCAGCAGCCGAAGGGGCAGCACTGAAGCTTTCTTT. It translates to CASSRRGSTEAFF.

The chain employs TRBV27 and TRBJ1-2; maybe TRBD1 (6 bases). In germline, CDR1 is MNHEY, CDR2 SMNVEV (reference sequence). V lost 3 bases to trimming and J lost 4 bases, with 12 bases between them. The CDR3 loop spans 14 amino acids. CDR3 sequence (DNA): TGTGCCAGCAGTTTTACGACAGGATTCTATGGCTACACCTTC. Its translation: CASSFTTGFYGYTF.

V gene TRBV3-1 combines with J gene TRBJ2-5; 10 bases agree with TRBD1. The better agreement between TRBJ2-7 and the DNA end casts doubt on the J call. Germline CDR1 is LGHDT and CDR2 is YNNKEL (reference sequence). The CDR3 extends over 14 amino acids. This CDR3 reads CASSHRQGASEQYF. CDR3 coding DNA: TGTGCCAGCAGCCATAGACAGGGGGCTTCCGAGCAGTACTTC.

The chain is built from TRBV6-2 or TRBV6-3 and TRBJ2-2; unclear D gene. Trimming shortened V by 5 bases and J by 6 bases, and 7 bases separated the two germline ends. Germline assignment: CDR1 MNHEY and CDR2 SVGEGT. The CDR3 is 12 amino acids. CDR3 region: CASSPFPGELFF. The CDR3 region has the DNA TGTGCCAGCAGTCCGTTTCCCGGGGAGCTGTTTTTT.

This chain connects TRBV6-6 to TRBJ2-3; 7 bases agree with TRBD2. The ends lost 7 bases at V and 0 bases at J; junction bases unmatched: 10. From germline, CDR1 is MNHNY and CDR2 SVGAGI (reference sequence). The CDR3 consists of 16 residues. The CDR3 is CASNLGGRASTDTQYF. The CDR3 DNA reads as TGTGCCAGCAATTTAGGAGGGAGGGCCAGCACAGATACGCAGTATTTT.

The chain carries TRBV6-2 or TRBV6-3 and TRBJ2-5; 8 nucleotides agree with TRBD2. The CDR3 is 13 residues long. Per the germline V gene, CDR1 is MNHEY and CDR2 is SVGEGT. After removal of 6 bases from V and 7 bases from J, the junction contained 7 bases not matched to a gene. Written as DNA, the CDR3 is TGTGCCAGCAGCCCGGGACTAGGGGGGACCCAGTACTTC. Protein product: CASSPGLGGTQYF.